Below, 14 T cell receptor beta chains from the same sample are listed, as sequenced in a study of CD4 T cells in relation to SARS-CoV-2 and coronaviruses. The unexposed donors gave CD4+ T cells in about 2011-2019, prior to COVID-19. Using immunoSEQ multiplex PCR, the repertoire was profiled, and TCRdb retains in-frame clones only, with some absent. The sample carries 50,000 to 70,000 clones, around 86% recorded once. The specimen sequenced was memory CD4+ T cells from PBMCs. The receptor set was obtained from a human donor in good health.

The chain couples TRBV29-1 to TRBJ1-2; D is unclear. Trimming removed 2 bases from V and 4 bases from J, with 8 bases in between. The V gene's germline CDR1 is SQVTM and CDR2 ANQGSEA. The CDR3 length is 12 residues. CDR3 coding DNA: TGCAGCGTTGAATCGGGTACCTATGGCTACACCTTC. This encodes CSVESGTYGYTF.

This clone appeared once. V gene TRBV18 combines with J gene TRBJ2-2; TRBD2 matches at 8 bases. Trimming at V came to 0 bases and at J to 4 bases, leaving 7 bases not matched to a gene. This CDR3 has 17 amino acids. The germline gives CDR1 KGHSH, CDR2 LQKENI. The CDR3 bases are TGTGCCAGCTCACCACCGTCCGCGGGGGGCACCACCGGGGAGCTGTTTTTT. The encoded protein is CASSPPSAGGTTGELFF.

The rearrangement joins TRBV18 to TRBJ1-1, with 7 bases fitting TRBD1. From germline, CDR1 is KGHSH and CDR2 LQKENI. The CDR3 totals 14 residues. V lost 5 bases, J lost 5 bases, and 8 bases stayed unmatched. The CDR3 DNA follows: TGTGCCAGCTCAGTTCGACAGGGCCTAACTGAAGCTTTCTTT. Translation: CASSVRQGLTEAFF. Complete variable domain (other parts from reference TRBV18 and TRBJ1-1): NAGVMQNPRHLVRRRGQEARLRCSPMKGHSHVYWYRQLPEEGLKFMVYLQKENIIDESGMPKERFSAEFPKEGPSILRIQQVVRGDSAAYFCASSVRQGLTEAFFGQGTRLTVV.

The V gene is TRBV28, the J gene TRBJ1-5, with D unresolved. Germline lookup yields CDR1 MDHEN and CDR2 SYDVKM. The CDR3 sequence is 14 residues long. V gave up 1 base and J gave up 0 bases, with 4 bases separating them. This CDR3 is CASSLLLSNQPQHF. The CDR3 region has the DNA TGTGCCAGCAGTTTATTACTTAGCAATCAGCCCCAGCATTTT.

The chain links TRBV19 to TRBJ1-2; D uncertain. Germline CDR1 LNHDA, CDR2 SQIVND (reference sequence). The V end was cut by 5 bases, the J end by 2 bases, with 9 bases between. CDR3 length equals 13 residues. The CDR3 DNA follows: TGTGCCAGTAGTCGGGGAGTCAACTATGGCTACACCTTC. Translated, it gives CASSRGVNYGYTF.

The gene calls are TRBV5-4 and TRBJ2-7; 11 bases are shared with TRBD2. J gave up 6 bases and V 4 bases, and 12 bases lay outside the gene matches. The CDR3 has 16 residues. Germline loops: CDR1 SGHNT, CDR2 YYREEE (reference sequence). In DNA form, the CDR3 reads TGTGCCAGCAGCCCCATTAGCGGGGGGGCCCATGTCGAGCAGTACTTC. It codes for CASSPISGGAHVEQYF. Looking up the rest from reference TRBV5-4 and TRBJ2-7 gives the full variable domain: ETGVTQSPTHLIKTRGQQVTLRCSSQSGHNTVSWYQQALGQGPQFIFQYYREEENGRGNFPPRFSGLQFPNYSSELNVNALELDDSALYLCASSPISGGAHVEQYFGPGTRLTVT.

This rearrangement joins TRBV5-1 to TRBJ2-3, with D hard to call. The germline V and J ends were trimmed by 0 bases and 6 bases, with 11 bases remaining between them. CDR3 length: 14 amino acids. CDR1 is SGHRS, CDR2 YFSETQ, per germline. Here the CDR3 DNA reads TGCGCCAGCAGCTTGGAAGGCAGGTGGGATACGCAGTATTTT. Translating it yields CASSLEGRWDTQYF.

This sequence joins TRBV18 and TRBJ2-3; 12 nucleotides agree with TRBD2. Trimming cost V 4 bases and J 4 bases; bases outside gene matches: 3. This CDR3 is 15 amino acids long. Germline V gene lookup returns CDR1 KGHSH and CDR2 LQKENI. CDR3 bases: TGTGCCAGCTCACTCGGACTAGCGGGATCAGATACGCAGTATTTT. As protein: CASSLGLAGSDTQYF.

This clone was found once. The J gene is TRBJ2-7, the V gene TRBV29-1; D may match TRBD1 or TRBD2 (5 bases each). Germline V gene sequence: CDR1 SQVTM, CDR2 ANQGSEA. V dropped 0 bases and J dropped 3 bases, with 15 bases sitting between them. The length of the CDR3 is 15 residues. This chain's CDR3 is CSVEDGRDGGYEQYF. DNA of the CDR3: TGCAGCGTTGAAGATGGCAGGGATGGGGGCTACGAGCAGTACTTC.

V is TRBV5-1 and J is TRBJ1-3; D gene unclear. Germline CDR1 is SGHRS and CDR2 is YFSETQ. V dropped 5 bases and J dropped 0 bases, with 12 bases sitting between them. The CDR3 contains 15 residues. CDR3 protein: CASSPGGGSGNTIYF. As DNA, the CDR3 is TGCGCCAGCAGTCCCGGCGGAGGCTCTGGAAACACCATATATTTT.

V usage is TRBV2 and J usage is TRBJ2-1, with D perhaps matching TRBD1 (6 bases). Germline V gene lookup returns CDR1 SNHLY and CDR2 FYNNEI. The CDR3 extends over 13 amino acids. The V end was cut by 5 bases, the J end by 5 bases, with 10 bases between. The CDR3 nucleotides read TGTGCCAGCAGTAGAGACAGGAACAATGAGCAGTTCTTC. It translates to CASSRDRNNEQFF.

This chain uses TRBV9 with TRBJ2-7; D is perhaps TRBD1 (6 bases). The V gene's germline CDR1 is SGDLS and CDR2 YYNGEE. With 6 bases removed from V and 5 bases from J, the gap between germline ends came to 15 bases. This CDR3 region has 13 residues. The CDR3 loop reads CASNGDRYDEQYF. In nucleotides, the CDR3 is TGTGCCAGCAATGGAGACAGGTATGACGAGCAGTACTTC.

The chain joins TRBV7-9 to TRBJ1-3; D perhaps matches TRBD1 (6 bases). This CDR3 comprises 15 residues. Trimming removed 4 bases at V and 5 bases at J, with 15 bases between. The germline CDR1 and CDR2 sequences are SEHNR and FQNEAQ (reference sequence). This chain's CDR3 is CASSSYGGSRNTIYF. DNA of the CDR3: TGTGCCAGCAGCTCCTATGGGGGCTCCCGAAACACCATATATTTT.

The CDR3 DNA sequence: TGTGCCAGCAGGGGGGGGGCAGTGAGCTCCTACGAGCAGTACTTC. Translation gives CASRGGAVSSYEQYF. The rearrangement links TRBV27 to TRBJ2-7; possible D gene TRBD2, 7 bases. Trimming took off 6 bases at V and 0 bases at J, with 15 bases between the two ends. This CDR3 spans 15 amino acids. The germline gives CDR1 MNHEY, CDR2 SMNVEV (reference sequence).